These 29 T cell receptor beta chains were sequenced from one sample in a study of blood T cell repertoires in COVID-19. Here immunoSEQ multiplex PCR was the method, and the copy in TCRdb shows in-frame clones only, minus some. In the table there are a few hundred thousand clones, around 90% of which are singletons. Sequenced sample: PBMCs or T cells enriched from blood (not recorded which). The receptors stem from a man aged 30-40 years who had been exposed to COVID-19.

The chain has TRBV12-3 or TRBV12-4 and TRBJ2-1; D is possibly TRBD1 (6 bases). Trimming removed 0 bases from V and 9 bases from J, with 6 bases in between. The CDR3 has 12 amino acids. DNA for the CDR3: TGTGCCAGCAGTTTAGCGGGGGCTGAGCAGTTCTTC. It is translated as CASSLAGAEQFF.

The chain joins TRBV7-2 to TRBJ2-1, with 14 bases lining up with TRBD2. The CDR3 consists of 18 residues. The V segment lost 4 bases and the J segment 6 bases; nucleotides outside the gene matches: 11. Looked up from germline, CDR1 is SGHTA and CDR2 is FQGNSA. CDR3 in DNA: TGTGCCAGCAGCTACCGAAGACTAGCGGGGGGGCGTTCCAATGAGCAGTTCTTC. Protein: CASSYRRLAGGRSNEQFF.

The chain is built from TRBV7-3 and TRBJ2-3; 7 nucleotides match TRBD2. This CDR3 has 15 residues. J lost 1 base, V lost 4 bases, and 5 bases had no gene match. Germline CDR1 SGHTA, CDR2 FQGTGA. This CDR3 is CASSSRGVRTDTQYF. In DNA form, the CDR3 reads TGTGCCAGCAGCTCCCGGGGGGTCCGCACAGATACGCAGTATTTT.

The genes are TRBV14 and TRBJ2-7, with D perhaps matching TRBD2 (5 bases). In germline, CDR1 is SGHDN, CDR2 FVKESK. The CDR3 runs 13 residues. Trimming stripped 6 bases from V and 7 bases from J, with 16 bases between. CDR3 sequence: CASSPGGRYEQYF. CDR3 in DNA: TGTGCCAGCAGTCCTGGAGGTCGATATGAGCAGTACTTC.

J is TRBJ1-3 and V is TRBV3-1 (or the pseudogene TRBV3-2); D is uncertain. The CDR3 loop spans 13 amino acids. Germline V gene data show CDR1 as LGHDT and CDR2 as YNNKEL (reference sequence). Trimming left V 0 bases short and J 4 bases short, with 4 bases between. CDR3 DNA: TGTGCCAGCAGCCAAGATCCGGGAAACACCATATATTTT. This codes for CASSQDPGNTIYF.

The rearrangement uses TRBV19 and TRBJ1-2; the match to TRBD1 covers 10 bases. V trimming: 8 bases; J trimming: 4 bases; junction bases outside the gene matches: 10. The CDR3 runs 15 residues. Germline values: CDR1 LNHDA, CDR2 SQIVND (reference sequence). The CDR3 DNA sequence: TGTGCCAGTTCCCTAACAGGACAGGGGGTCTATGGCTACACCTTC. Translated, it gives CASSLTGQGVYGYTF.

J is TRBJ1-1 and V is TRBV18; D might be TRBD1 (5 bases). The CDR3 consists of 14 residues. V dropped 3 bases and J dropped 3 bases, with 11 bases sitting between them. Germline V gene sequence: CDR1 KGHSH, CDR2 LQKENI. Written as DNA, the CDR3 is TGTGCCAGCTCACCCCAGGGCGAAGACACTGAAGCTTTCTTT. It translates to CASSPQGEDTEAFF. The full variable domain, rest sourced from reference TRBV18 and TRBJ1-1, is NAGVMQNPRHLVRRRGQEARLRCSPMKGHSHVYWYRQLPEEGLKFMVYLQKENIIDESGMPKERFSAEFPKEGPSILRIQQVVRGDSAAYFCASSPQGEDTEAFFGQGTRLTVV.

The rearrangement joins TRBV9 to TRBJ2-2; D not resolved. CDR3 size: 15 residues. Germline V gene lookup returns CDR1 SGDLS and CDR2 YYNGEE. Trimming stripped 4 bases from V and 5 bases from J, with 15 bases between. The CDR3 DNA sequence: TGTGCCAGCAGCTCAGAATTACACGGGACCGGGGAGCTGTTTTTT. Translation: CASSSELHGTGELFF.

The rearrangement joins TRBV2 to TRBJ2-7, with TRBD2 identical over 8 bases. The CDR3 extends over 14 amino acids. V shed 3 bases and J 2 bases; nucleotides not matched to a gene: 3. Germline V CDR1 and CDR2: SNHLY, FYNNEI. CDR3 in amino acids: CASSDGGGTYEQYF. CDR3 DNA sequence: TGTGCCAGCAGTGATGGCGGGGGGACCTACGAGCAGTACTTC.

This sequence joins TRBV4-3 and TRBJ2-1; D call uncertain. The CDR3 sequence is 13 residues long. The germline CDR1 and CDR2 sequences are LGHNA and YSLEER. Trimming took off 0 bases at V and 8 bases at J, with 8 bases between the two ends. CDR3 nucleotide sequence: TGCGCCAGCAGCCAAGAGCGGCCAGATGAGCAGTTCTTC. This gives the protein CASSQERPDEQFF.

This chain connects TRBV3-1 (or the pseudogene TRBV3-2) to TRBJ1-2; D uncertain. Germline CDR1 is LGHDT and CDR2 is YNNKEL (reference sequence). Trimming cost V 0 bases and J 7 bases, with 3 bases left between them. The length of the CDR3 is 11 residues. CDR3 sequence reads: CASSQDSGYTF. The CDR3 bases are TGTGCCAGCAGCCAAGACAGTGGCTACACCTTC.

The CDR3 protein is CASSPPGQGRNEQFF. The CDR3 DNA reads TGCGCCAGCAGCCCACCGGGACAGGGGAGGAATGAGCAGTTCTTC. The J gene is TRBJ2-1, the V gene TRBV4-3; 10 nucleotides match TRBD1. The J segment lost 7 bases and the V segment lost 4 bases, leaving 7 bases of the junction unmatched. The CDR3 runs 15 residues. From germline, CDR1 is LGHNA and CDR2 YSLEER.

V is TRBV9 and J is TRBJ2-2; 13 bases fit TRBD2. V lost 4 bases to trimming and J lost 0 bases; unmatched junction nucleotides: 6. This CDR3 is built from 18 residues. Per germline, CDR1 SGDLS and CDR2 YYNGEE. CDR3 sequence reads: CASSPRLAGGANTGELFF. In nucleotides, the CDR3 is TGTGCCAGCAGCCCGAGACTAGCGGGGGGTGCGAACACCGGGGAGCTGTTTTTT.

This chain links TRBV6-2 or TRBV6-3 with TRBJ2-5; D may be TRBD2 (5 bases). V was pared by 0 bases and J by 1 base, with 15 bases between. This CDR3 is built from 17 residues. Germline V CDR1 and CDR2: MNHEY, SVGEGT. CDR3 region: CASSYSTGEAGQETQYF. The CDR3 bases are TGTGCCAGCAGTTACTCGACCGGCGAGGCGGGCCAAGAGACCCAGTACTTC.

The chain is built from TRBV2 and TRBJ1-2; D ambiguous. This CDR3 has 13 residues. Germline V CDR1 and CDR2: SNHLY, FYNNEI. Trimming took off 2 bases at V and 4 bases at J, with 8 bases between the two ends. In DNA form, the CDR3 reads TGTGCCAGCAGTGAATGGGAGGCCTATGGCTACACCTTC. Its protein is CASSEWEAYGYTF.

V is TRBV5-1 and J is TRBJ1-2; D is undetermined. This CDR3 contains 12 residues. Between the trimmed V and J ends, which lost 4 bases and 8 bases, there was a span of 12 bases. Germline assignment: CDR1 SGHRS and CDR2 YFSETQ. The CDR3 spells CASSPDGVGYTF. Here the CDR3 DNA reads TGCGCCAGCAGCCCCGACGGGGTGGGCTACACCTTC.

V is TRBV5-1 and J is TRBJ1-1; possible D gene TRBD1, 5 bases. Germline CDR1 reads SGHRS; CDR2 reads YFSETQ. V dropped 2 bases and J dropped 3 bases, with 11 bases sitting between them. The length of the CDR3 is 14 residues. CDR3 in amino acids: CASSLQAEHTEAFF. In nucleotides, the CDR3 is TGCGCCAGCAGCTTACAGGCGGAACACACTGAAGCTTTCTTT.

V usage is TRBV2 and J usage is TRBJ2-1; 9 nucleotides agree with TRBD2. The CDR3 is made up of 13 amino acids. Germline assignment: CDR1 SNHLY and CDR2 FYNNEI. V shed 0 bases and J 10 bases; nucleotides not matched to a gene: 1. DNA for the CDR3: TGTGCCAGCAGTGAAGCGCGGGGGGGCGAGCAGTTCTTC. Protein sequence: CASSEARGGEQFF.

The chain is built from TRBV11-2 and TRBJ2-5; 10 bases line up with TRBD2. The ends lost 1 base at V and 1 base at J; junction bases unmatched: 6. The CDR3 is 17 residues long. CDR1 is SGHAT and CDR2 is FQNNGV in the germline V gene. CDR3 coding DNA: TGTGCCAGCAGCTTAGTAGTAGTAGCGGGGGGCCAAGAGACCCAGTACTTC. It codes for CASSLVVVAGGQETQYF.

This chain connects TRBV29-1 to TRBJ2-1, with a weak D call TRBD2 (7 bases). Germline-derived CDR1 and CDR2 are SQVTM and ANQGSEA. The CDR3 length is 13 residues. CDR3 bases: TGCAGAGCCGTTGAGGGGGGGCGGCGTGAGCAGTTCTTC. This gives the protein CRAVEGGRREQFF.

V usage is TRBV7-6 and J usage is TRBJ2-1; the D gene is possibly TRBD2 (6 bases). The CDR3 loop spans 16 amino acids. V was shortened by 4 bases and J by 2 bases, with 15 bases between the two germline ends. Germline V CDR1 and CDR2: SGHVS, FNYEAQ. CDR3 region: CASSSIRGNTYNEQFF. The CDR3 DNA is TGTGCCAGCAGCTCCATTCGGGGGAACACCTACAATGAGCAGTTCTTC.

This chain connects TRBV7-8 to TRBJ1-2; 10 bases match TRBD1. CDR1 is SGHVS and CDR2 is FQNEAQ in the germline V gene. The CDR3 has 14 amino acids. J was trimmed by 6 bases and V by 5 bases; bases with no gene match: 6. The CDR3 coding sequence is TGTGCCAGCAGCCAGGACAGGGGGTCGAATGGCTACACCTTC. It specifies CASSQDRGSNGYTF.

The rearrangement joins TRBV15 to TRBJ2-7, with D tentatively TRBD1 (6 bases). V was cut by 0 bases and J by 0 bases, with 15 bases left in between. The CDR3 has 17 residues. The V gene's germline CDR1 is LNHNV and CDR2 YYDKDF (reference sequence). The CDR3 DNA sequence: TGTGCCACCAGCAGAGATTCGAACAGGGTGGACTCCTACGAGCAGTACTTC. Translating it yields CATSRDSNRVDSYEQYF. The full variable domain, completed using reference TRBV15 and TRBJ2-7, is DAMVIQNPRYQVTQFGKPVTLSCSQTLNHNVMYWYQQKSSQAPKLLFHYYDKDFNNEADTPDNFQSRRPNTSFCFLDIRSPGLGDTAMYLCATSRDSNRVDSYEQYFGPGTRLTVT.

The chain is built from TRBV3-1 (or the pseudogene TRBV3-2) and TRBJ2-3; 8 nucleotides match TRBD2. The CDR3 extends over 17 amino acids. Germline V lookup: CDR1 LGHDT, CDR2 YNNKEL (reference sequence). Trimming took 0 bases from V and 6 from J; bases not matched to a gene: 11. The CDR3 sequence is CASSQDAHAGGADTQYF. The DNA for the CDR3 is TGTGCCAGCAGCCAAGATGCCCACGCGGGGGGCGCCGATACGCAGTATTTT.

CDR3 nucleotide sequence: TGTGCCAGTAGTGTCGGGACTACGAACACTGAAGCTTTCTTT. Encoded protein: CASSVGTTNTEAFF. V is TRBV19 and J is TRBJ1-1; the D gene is possibly TRBD1 (5 bases). Germline V gene sequence: CDR1 LNHDA, CDR2 SQIVND (reference sequence). V lost 5 bases and J 1 base, leaving 11 bases between the germline ends. This CDR3 is 14 amino acids long.

The V call is TRBV3-1 (or the pseudogene TRBV3-2), the J call TRBJ1-4; TRBD1 might be the D (5 bases). Germline CDR1 is LGHDT and CDR2 is YNNKEL (reference sequence). This CDR3 spans 13 amino acids. Trimming took off 1 base at V and 8 bases at J, with 8 bases between the two ends. CDR3 residues: CASSQAGREKLFF. CDR3 DNA sequence: TGTGCCAGCAGCCAAGCAGGGCGCGAAAAACTGTTTTTT.

Only a few counts were recorded for this clone. The chain carries TRBV6-4 and TRBJ2-3; D may be TRBD2 (7 bases). Deletions cut 2 bases from V and 0 bases from J, with 9 bases between. CDR1 MRHNA and CDR2 SNTAGT come from the germline V gene. The CDR3 covers 15 residues. CDR3 in amino acids: CASSDGGGSTDTQYF. The CDR3 DNA follows: TGTGCCAGCAGTGACGGGGGGGGCAGCACAGATACGCAGTATTTT.

The chain recombines TRBV15 with TRBJ2-5; D remains unclear. Trimming took 3 bases from V and 4 from J, leaving 9 bases between them. The CDR3 length is 13 residues. Germline V gives CDR1 LNHNV, CDR2 YYDKDF (reference sequence). The CDR3 DNA is TGTGCCACCAGCAGGACCACAGCAGAGACCCAGTACTTC. This translates into CATSRTTAETQYF.

The sample holds one count of this clone. The gene calls are TRBV27 and TRBJ1-2; TRBD1 matches at 8 bases. The length of the CDR3 is 15 residues. Trimming removed 5 bases from V and 6 bases from J; junction bases left unmatched: 11. Looked up from germline, CDR1 is MNHEY and CDR2 is SMNVEV (reference sequence). Written as DNA, the CDR3 is TGTGCCAGCAGTCCCCGGGACAGGTTTGTGAATGGCTACACCTTC. Its translation: CASSPRDRFVNGYTF.